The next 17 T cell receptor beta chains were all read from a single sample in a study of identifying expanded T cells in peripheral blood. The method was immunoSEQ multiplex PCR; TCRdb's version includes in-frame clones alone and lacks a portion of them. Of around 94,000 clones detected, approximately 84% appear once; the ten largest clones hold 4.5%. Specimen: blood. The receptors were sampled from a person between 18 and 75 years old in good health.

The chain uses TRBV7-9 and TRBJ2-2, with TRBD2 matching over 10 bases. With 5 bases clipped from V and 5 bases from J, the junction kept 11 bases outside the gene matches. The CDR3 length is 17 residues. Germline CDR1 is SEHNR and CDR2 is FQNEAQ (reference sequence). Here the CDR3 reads CASSPGRLAGDTGELFF. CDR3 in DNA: TGTGCCAGCAGCCCCGGACGTCTAGCGGGGGATACCGGGGAGCTGTTTTTT.

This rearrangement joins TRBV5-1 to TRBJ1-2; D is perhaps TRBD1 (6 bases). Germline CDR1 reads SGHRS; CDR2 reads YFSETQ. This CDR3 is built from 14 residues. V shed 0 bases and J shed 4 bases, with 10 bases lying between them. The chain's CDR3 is CASSLVTGPYGYTF. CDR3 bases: TGCGCCAGCAGCTTGGTGACAGGCCCCTATGGCTACACCTTC.

CDR3 protein: CATSRDRVAMNTEAFF. In DNA, the CDR3 is TGTGCCACCAGCAGAGATCGGGTCGCCATGAACACTGAAGCTTTCTTT. The V gene is TRBV15, the J gene TRBJ1-1, with D uncertain. The CDR3 extends over 16 amino acids. V shed 0 bases and J shed 0 bases, with 11 bases lying between them. Germline V gives CDR1 LNHNV, CDR2 YYDKDF (reference sequence).

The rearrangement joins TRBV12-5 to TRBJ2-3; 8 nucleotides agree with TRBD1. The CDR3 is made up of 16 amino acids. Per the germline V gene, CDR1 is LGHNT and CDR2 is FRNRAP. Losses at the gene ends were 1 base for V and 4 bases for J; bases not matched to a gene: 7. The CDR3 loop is CASGLARGRGADTQYF. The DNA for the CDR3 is TGTGCTAGTGGTTTGGCCAGGGGGCGCGGGGCAGATACGCAGTATTTT.

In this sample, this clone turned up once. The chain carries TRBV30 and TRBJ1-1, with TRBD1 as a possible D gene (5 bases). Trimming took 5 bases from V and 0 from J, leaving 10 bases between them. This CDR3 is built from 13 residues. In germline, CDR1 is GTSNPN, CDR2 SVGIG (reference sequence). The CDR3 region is CAWDRGMNTEAFF. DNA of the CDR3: TGTGCCTGGGACCGGGGGATGAACACTGAAGCTTTCTTT.

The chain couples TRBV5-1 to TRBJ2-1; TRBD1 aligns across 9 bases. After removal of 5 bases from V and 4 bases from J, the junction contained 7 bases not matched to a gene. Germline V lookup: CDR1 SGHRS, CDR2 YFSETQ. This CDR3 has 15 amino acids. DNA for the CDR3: TGCGCCAGCAGGCCCCCGGGACAGGGTTACAATGAGCAGTTCTTC. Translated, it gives CASRPPGQGYNEQFF.

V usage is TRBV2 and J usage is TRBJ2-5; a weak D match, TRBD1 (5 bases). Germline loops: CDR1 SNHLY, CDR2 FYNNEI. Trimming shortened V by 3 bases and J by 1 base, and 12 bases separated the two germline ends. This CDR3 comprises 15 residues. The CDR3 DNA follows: TGTGCCAGCAGTGATGTAGGCAGGGCCCAAGAGACCCAGTACTTC. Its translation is CASSDVGRAQETQYF. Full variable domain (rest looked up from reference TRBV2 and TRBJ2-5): EPEVTQTPSHQVTQMGQEVILRCVPISNHLYFYWYRQILGQKVEFLVSFYNNEISEKSEIFDDQFSVERPDGSNFTLKIRSTKLEDSAMYFCASSDVGRAQETQYFGPGTRLLVL.

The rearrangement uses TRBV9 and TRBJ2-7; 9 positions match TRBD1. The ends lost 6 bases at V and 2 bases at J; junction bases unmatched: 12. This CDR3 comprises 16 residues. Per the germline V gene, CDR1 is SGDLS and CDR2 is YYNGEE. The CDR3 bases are TGTGCCAGCACCCCTAATCCGGGACAGGGAGCCTACGAGCAGTACTTC. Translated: CASTPNPGQGAYEQYF.

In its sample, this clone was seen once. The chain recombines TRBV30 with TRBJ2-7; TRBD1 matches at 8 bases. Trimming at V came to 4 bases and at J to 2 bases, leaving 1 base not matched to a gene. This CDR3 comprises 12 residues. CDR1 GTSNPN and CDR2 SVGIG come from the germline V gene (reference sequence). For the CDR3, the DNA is TGTGCCTGGAACAGGGGGACCTACGAGCAGTACTTC. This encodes CAWNRGTYEQYF.

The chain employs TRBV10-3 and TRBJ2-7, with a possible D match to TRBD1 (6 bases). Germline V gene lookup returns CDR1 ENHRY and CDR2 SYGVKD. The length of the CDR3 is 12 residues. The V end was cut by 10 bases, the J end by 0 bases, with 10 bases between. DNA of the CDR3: TGTGCCACTGGGGACACCTCCTACGAGCAGTACTTC. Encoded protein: CATGDTSYEQYF.

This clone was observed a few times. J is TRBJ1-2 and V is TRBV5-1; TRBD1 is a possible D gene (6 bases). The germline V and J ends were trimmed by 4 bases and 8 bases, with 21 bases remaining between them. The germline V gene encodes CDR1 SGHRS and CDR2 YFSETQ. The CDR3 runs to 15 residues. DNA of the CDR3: TGCGCCAGCAGCCCCCCGGACAGTCTGAATAAGGGCTACACCTTC. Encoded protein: CASSPPDSLNKGYTF.

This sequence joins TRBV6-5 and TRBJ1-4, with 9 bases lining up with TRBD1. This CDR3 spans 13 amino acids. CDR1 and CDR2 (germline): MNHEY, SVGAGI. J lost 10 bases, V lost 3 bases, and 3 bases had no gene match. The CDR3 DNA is TGTGCCAGCAGTTATCGACAGGGGGGAAAACTGTTTTTT. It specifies CASSYRQGGKLFF.

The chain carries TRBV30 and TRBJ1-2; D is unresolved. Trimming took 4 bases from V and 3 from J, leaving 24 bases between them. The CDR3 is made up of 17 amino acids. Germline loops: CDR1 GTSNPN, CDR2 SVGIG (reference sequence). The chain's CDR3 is CAWNNPSLWADHYGYTF. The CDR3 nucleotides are TGTGCCTGGAACAACCCCTCCTTGTGGGCTGATCACTATGGCTACACCTTC.

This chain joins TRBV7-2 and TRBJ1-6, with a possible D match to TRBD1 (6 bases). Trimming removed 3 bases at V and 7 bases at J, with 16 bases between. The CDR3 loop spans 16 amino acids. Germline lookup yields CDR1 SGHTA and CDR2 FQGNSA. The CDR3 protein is CASSFFRGRVNSPLHF. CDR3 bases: TGTGCCAGCAGCTTTTTCAGGGGAAGGGTGAATTCACCCCTCCACTTT. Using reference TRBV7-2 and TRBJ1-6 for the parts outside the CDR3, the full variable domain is GAGVSQSPSNKVTEKGKDVELRCDPISGHTALYWYRQSLGQGLEFLIYFQGNSAPDKSGLPSDRFSAERTGGSVSTLTIQRTQQEDSAVYLCASSFFRGRVNSPLHFGNGTRLTVT.

Here the CDR3 reads CASQGQEVFPQHF. CDR3 sequence (DNA): TGTGCCAGCCAAGGGCAGGAGGTGTTTCCCCAGCATTTT. The chain combines TRBV19 with TRBJ1-5, with D uncertain. This CDR3 comprises 13 residues. Germline CDR1 and CDR2: LNHDA and SQIVND (reference sequence). Deletions cut 9 bases from V and 10 bases from J, with 19 bases between.

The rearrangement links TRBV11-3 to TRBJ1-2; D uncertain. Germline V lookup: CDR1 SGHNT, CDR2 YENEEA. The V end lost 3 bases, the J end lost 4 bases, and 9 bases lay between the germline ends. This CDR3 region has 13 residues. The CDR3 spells CASSLALSYGYTF. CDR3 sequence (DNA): TGTGCCAGCAGCTTGGCACTGAGCTATGGCTACACCTTC. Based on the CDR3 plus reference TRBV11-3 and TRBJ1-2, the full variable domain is EAGVVQSPRYKIIEKKQPVAFWCNPISGHNTLYWYLQNLGQGPELLIRYENEEAVDDSQLPKDRFSAERLKGVDSTLKIQPAELGDSAVYLCASSLALSYGYTFGSGTRLTVV.

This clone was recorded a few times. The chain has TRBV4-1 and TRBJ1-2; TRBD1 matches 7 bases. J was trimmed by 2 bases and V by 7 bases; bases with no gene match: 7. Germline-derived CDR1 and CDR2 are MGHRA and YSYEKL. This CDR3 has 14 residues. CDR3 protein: CASTPAGQNYGYTF. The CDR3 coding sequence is TGCGCCAGCACCCCAGCGGGACAGAACTATGGCTACACCTTC.